This T cell receptor (beta chain) was obtained from a study of blood T cell repertoires in COVID-19. Study at large: Some COVID-19 samples were acute and others convalescent; all came from the United States, Italy and Spain. Sample material is recorded as cDNA or gDNA derived from T cells, B-cell-depleted T cells, or PBMCs.

Donors of Cohort 3 who recovered were those that had two negative PCRs, clearance, or symptom resolution. The table came from immunoSEQ multiplex PCR; TCRdb's copy has only in-frame clones and leaves some out. The table shows some 250,000 clones, with roughly 85% occurring only once. This TCR was recovered from a woman aged 45-65 years who had recovered from COVID-19. The sequenced material came from PBMCs or T cells enriched from blood (not recorded which).

The CDR3 sequence: CASSLDRAGGYTF. The CDR3 region has the DNA TGTGCCAGCAGCTTAGACAGGGCCGGTGGCTACACCTTC. The chain uses TRBV11-2 and TRBJ1-2; a weak D match, TRBD1 (5 bases). The V gene lost 0 bases and the J gene lost 7 bases, with 9 bases spanning the gap. Per the germline V gene, CDR1 is SGHAT and CDR2 is FQNNGV. CDR3 size: 13 residues. The whole variable domain, remainder taken from reference TRBV11-2 and TRBJ1-2, is EAGVAQSPRYKIIEKRQSVAFWCNPISGHATLYWYQQILGQGPKLLIQFQNNGVVDDSQLPKDRFSAERLKGVDSTLKIQPAKLEDSAVYLCASSLDRAGGYTFGSGTRLTVV.